Many counts were recorded for the clone carrying this TCR beta chain. Germline V CDR1 and CDR2: DFQATT, SNEGSKA (reference sequence). The length of the CDR3 is 14 residues. Losses at the gene ends were 5 bases for V and 3 bases for J; bases not matched to a gene: 7. The sample is drawn from a study of T cells in Graves' hyperthyroidism and ophthalmopathy. Study information: Peripheral blood was obtained at initial diagnosis, preceding any treatment.

RNA transcripts served as the template for amplifying TCR beta CDR3 regions. The TCR CDR3 first-round RT-PCR relied on the HTBI primer set. TCRdb re-called the multiplex PCR reads through MiXCR, storing one row per CDR3 protein. The sample records around 99,000 distinct CDR3 sequences, about 17% being singletons. An approximately 10 ml volume of fresh peripheral blood provided the PBMCs. The sequenced material came from blood. The chain carries TRBV20-1 and TRBJ1-5, with 7 positions matching TRBD1. This TCR derives from a woman aged 45-65 years with Graves' hyperthyroidism. The CDR3 DNA is TGCAGTGCTGCTACAGGGGTTTACAATCAGCCCCAGCATTTT. This gives the protein CSAATGVYNQPQHF.